Presented here are 11 T cell receptor beta chains from one specimen sequenced in a study of blood T cell repertoires in COVID-19. Repertoires were generated with immunoSEQ multiplex PCR, while TCRdb's copy carries only in-frame clones and drops some. The sample has approximately 85,000 clones, 90% seen once; the top ten hold 3.5% to 5%. The sample consisted of peripheral blood. The receptors shown here come from a woman aged 80 or over with active or convalescent COVID-19.

This clone was seen just once. The chain uses TRBV2 and TRBJ2-5, with TRBD2 matching 7 bases. CDR1 is SNHLY, CDR2 FYNNEI, per germline. The ends lost 7 bases at V and 4 bases at J; junction bases unmatched: 9. This CDR3 spans 14 amino acids. The CDR3 region is CASKGLAGAETQYF. CDR3 nucleotide sequence: TGTGCCAGCAAGGGTTTGGCGGGAGCAGAGACCCAGTACTTC.

The chain joins TRBV14 to TRBJ2-1; TRBD2 aligns across 9 bases. The CDR3 length is 19 residues. J lost 7 bases, V lost 0 bases, and 16 bases had no gene match. Germline assignment: CDR1 SGHDN and CDR2 FVKESK. The DNA for the CDR3 is TGTGCCAGCAGCCAAGAGCACGGGGGTTGGCGGGAGGGCCGTAATGAGCAGTTCTTC. This encodes CASSQEHGGWREGRNEQFF.

The V gene is TRBV29-1, the J gene TRBJ2-3; TRBD2 matches 10 bases. Trimming cost V 5 bases and J 3 bases; bases outside gene matches: 5. CDR3 size: 14 residues. CDR1 SQVTM and CDR2 ANQGSEA come from the germline V gene. CDR3 region: CSVSGRAGTDTQYF. The CDR3 bases are TGCAGCGTTAGCGGGAGGGCTGGGACAGATACGCAGTATTTT.

This chain joins TRBV5-1 and TRBJ2-1; 7 nucleotides line up with TRBD1. Losses at the gene ends were 0 bases for V and 8 bases for J; bases not matched to a gene: 5. The CDR3 contains 14 residues. Germline loops: CDR1 SGHRS, CDR2 YFSETQ. CDR3 amino acids: CASSLAIGGDEQFF. For the CDR3, the DNA is TGCGCCAGCAGCTTGGCCATAGGGGGCGATGAGCAGTTCTTC.

The V and J genes are TRBV4-1 and TRBJ2-2; 9 nucleotides line up with TRBD2. J gave up 4 bases and V 0 bases, and 9 bases lay outside the gene matches. This CDR3 has 18 residues. The germline CDR1 and CDR2 sequences are MGHRA and YSYEKL. CDR3 DNA: TGCGCCAGCAGCCAAGACCCAGGAGTAGCGGGAGTCACCGGGGAGCTGTTTTTT. It encodes CASSQDPGVAGVTGELFF.

The chain joins TRBV12-3 or TRBV12-4 to TRBJ1-5; D not certain. V gave up 3 bases and J gave up 7 bases, with 7 bases separating them. There are 12 residues in the CDR3. The CDR3 region is CASSFSLQPQHF. The DNA for the CDR3 is TGTGCCAGCAGTTTCTCCCTACAGCCCCAGCATTTT.

V is TRBV24-1 and J is TRBJ2-1; the match to TRBD2 covers 7 bases. This CDR3 has 17 amino acids. V lost 4 bases and J lost 5; bases outside the gene matches: 13. Germline V gene data show CDR1 as KGHDR and CDR2 as SFDVKD. CDR3 residues: CATSDPSGGRAHNEQFF. In DNA, the CDR3 is TGTGCCACCAGTGACCCCTCCGGTGGGAGGGCCCACAATGAGCAGTTCTTC.

V gene TRBV7-9 combines with J gene TRBJ2-2; D gene unclear. Germline V gene lookup returns CDR1 SEHNR and CDR2 FQNEAQ (reference sequence). The CDR3 covers 13 residues. V was trimmed by 1 base and J by 7 bases, leaving 7 bases between them. For the CDR3, the DNA is TGTGCCAGCAGCTTAGGAGGATACGGGGAGCTGTTTTTT. Protein product: CASSLGGYGELFF. Drawing the rest from reference TRBV7-9 and TRBJ2-2, the complete variable domain is DTGVSQNPRHKITKRGQNVTFRCDPISEHNRLYWYRQTLGQGPEFLTYFQNEAQLEKSRLLSDRFSAERPKGSFSTLEIQRTEQGDSAMYLCASSLGGYGELFFGEGSRLTVL.

The CDR3 is CASSLGTGRSVLTF. As DNA, the CDR3 is TGTGCCAGCAGCTTGGGAACAGGCCGGAGTGTCCTGACTTTC. The V call is TRBV5-6, the J call TRBJ2-6, with D maybe TRBD1 (5 bases). CDR1 and CDR2 from the germline V gene are SGHDT and YYEEEE. The V and J ends lost 0 bases and 13 bases respectively, with 14 bases between them. This CDR3 has 14 residues.

V is TRBV6-2 or TRBV6-3 and J is TRBJ2-2, with 11 positions matching TRBD2. This CDR3 contains 17 residues. Germline V gives CDR1 MNHEY, CDR2 SVGEGT. V lost 2 bases, J lost 5 bases, and 7 bases stayed unmatched. CDR3 region: CASSYRLAGRSTGELFF. Written as DNA, the CDR3 is TGTGCCAGCAGTTACCGACTAGCGGGAAGAAGTACCGGGGAGCTGTTTTTT.

This clone came up once. The chain carries TRBV7-2 and TRBJ1-2; 8 nucleotides line up with TRBD1. The germline V gene encodes CDR1 SGHTA and CDR2 FQGNSA. Unmatched junction bases numbered 8, after V lost 3 bases and J lost 5 bases. CDR3 length: 15 amino acids. CDR3: CASSFLDREGYGYTF. CDR3 nucleotides: TGTGCCAGCAGCTTTTTGGACAGGGAGGGGTATGGCTACACCTTC.